What follows describes a single T cell receptor (beta chain). This clone was counted a single time. Its antigen is still unknown. One base away there is no much larger clone; base qualities are not given. This sample stems from a study of technical replicates of blood from several donors (TCRdb year 2017). Via the germline V gene, CDR1 is MNHEY and CDR2 SVGAGI. Spanning cysteine to phenylalanine, the CDR3 consists of 14 amino acids. The retained sequence is limited to the CDR3, 42 bases, with the frame set at the first base. V trim: 4 bases; J trim: 6 bases; unmatched bases: 8. Libraries were prepared through the immunoSEQ multiplex PCR assay. TCRdb mirrors the immuneACCESS table, restricted to in-frame sequences. Some clones are absent from its copies; in checked studies, under half trace to an unresolved V gene, and the reason for the others is unknown. The sample profile shows 65,000 to 90,000 clones; 85% to 95% of them were found once. Together, the top ten hold 0.39% of the sample.

The chain couples TRBV6-5 to TRBJ2-7; TRBD2 lines up with 8 middle nucleotides. The receptor's source is a human donor in good health. The material sequenced was T cells isolated from PBMCs. The CDR3 region: CASSLVSGIGEQYF. The DNA sequence is TGTGCCAGCAGTTTGGTTAGCGGGATTGGCGAGCAGTACTTC.